This record covers a single TCR beta chain. The antigen is not known. At one boundary the junction diverges from the germline segment, which might be a read error. The data belong to a study of tumor-infiltrating lymphocytes in primary liver carcinoma. Study-level findings and limits: Blood's top-250-clone fraction was significantly lower than that of tumors (p = 0.039).

From unsorted bulk tissue weighing roughly 18-30 mg, DNA and RNA were co-extracted. By surgical resection, the patients were treated for their primary liver carcinoma. Every tumor was sampled at five separate regions. Each of the tumor samples contained in excess of 80% viable tumor cells. CDR3 length: 17 residues. Germline CDR1 is SGHAT and CDR2 is FQNNGV. The researchers produced TCR beta cDNA from 400 to 650 ng total RNA with a constant-region primer. Each TCR beta library was derived from three nested multiplex PCR rounds that employed slightly modified ARM-PCR. Rounds one and two of PCR, each of 10 cycles, were primed with TRBV1-TRBV30 forward primers and a C-beta reverse primer. TCRdb passed the multiplex PCR reads through MiXCR, listing each CDR3 protein once. Of fewer than 150,000 distinct CDR3 sequences listed, around two thirds are singletons.

This receptor was obtained from a woman in her sixties with primary liver carcinoma and hepatitis B virus infection. This rearrangement joins TRBV11-2 to TRBJ2-1, with 7 bases aligning to TRBD1. Input material: liver tumor tissue from sampling region 1. As for subset: tumor region T1, superior pole. CDR3 in amino acids: CASSLVRGPGTYNERFF. The CDR3 DNA reads TGTGCCAGCAGCTTAGTAAGGGGGCCGGGCACCTACAATGAGCGGTTCTTC.